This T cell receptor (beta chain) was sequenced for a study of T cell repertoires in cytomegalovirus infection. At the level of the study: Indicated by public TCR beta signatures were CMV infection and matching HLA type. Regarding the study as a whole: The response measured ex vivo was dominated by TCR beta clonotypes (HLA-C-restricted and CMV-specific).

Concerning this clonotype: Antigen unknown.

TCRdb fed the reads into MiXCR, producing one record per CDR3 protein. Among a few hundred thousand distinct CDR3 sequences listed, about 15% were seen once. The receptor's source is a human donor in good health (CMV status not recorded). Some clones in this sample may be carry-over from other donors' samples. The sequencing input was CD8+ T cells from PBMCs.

Here the CDR3 reads CASTFPGGDMNTEAFF. CDR3 DNA: TGTGCCAGCACCTTTCCAGGGGGCGATATGAACACTGAAGCTTTCTTT. V and J are TRBV7-6 and TRBJ1-1; 8 bases are a match to TRBD1. The CDR3 is 16 amino acids. Germline V gene lookup returns CDR1 SGHVS and CDR2 FNYEAQ. With 7 bases clipped from V and 0 bases from J, the junction kept 10 bases outside the gene matches. Full variable domain (outside the CDR3, taken from reference TRBV7-6 and TRBJ1-1): GAGVSQSPRYKVTKRGQDVALRCDPISGHVSLYWYRQALGQGPEFLTYFNYEAQQDKSGLPNDRFSAERPEGSISTLTIQRTEQRDSAMYRCASTFPGGDMNTEAFFGQGTRLTVV.